The clone carrying this T cell receptor (beta chain) was seen many times. This entry is derived from a study of neurological immune-mediated disorders. TCRdb redid the calling of the 5' RACE reads with MiXCR, one entry per CDR3 protein. This sample has tens of thousands of distinct CDR3 sequences, with about 5% found just once. Libraries from sorted cells used roughly 900,000 T cells (CD4+ or CD8+). Germline-derived CDR1 and CDR2 are DFQATT and SNEGSKA (reference sequence). The CDR3 consists of 14 residues. V trimming: 0 bases; J trimming: 7 bases; junction bases outside the gene matches: 6. The clonotype comes from a woman between 18 and 29 years old with multiple sclerosis. The rearrangement links TRBV20-1 to TRBJ1-2; TRBD1 matches 9 bases. The sequencing input was CD4+ T cells from blood. The chain's CDR3 is CSAREPGTGFGYTF. The CDR3, as DNA: TGCAGTGCTAGAGAACCCGGGACAGGGTTTGGCTACACCTTC.